Following are 26 T cell receptor beta chains from one sample sequenced in a study of T cell responses to AZD1222 COVID-19 vaccine. Profiled with immunoSEQ multiplex PCR; TCRdb holds only in-frame clones, not every one. The repertoire holds roughly 80,000 clones, with roughly 90% as singletons. The input for sequencing was peripheral blood, taken on day 0 of MenACWY control vaccination. The receptors were gathered from an adult in good health.

This rearrangement joins TRBV6-5 to TRBJ2-7; no definite D call. V was trimmed by 7 bases and J by 3 bases, leaving 10 bases between them. Germline assignment: CDR1 MNHEY and CDR2 SVGAGI. The CDR3 consists of 12 residues. This CDR3 is CASKLGRYEQYF. CDR3 DNA sequence: TGTGCCAGCAAACTGGGCCGCTACGAGCAGTACTTC.

This chain uses TRBV2 with TRBJ2-5; no reliable D call. The CDR3 is made up of 15 amino acids. Germline lookup yields CDR1 SNHLY and CDR2 FYNNEI. V lost 0 bases, J lost 1 base, and 9 bases lay in between. CDR3 bases: TGTGCCAGCAGTGAAGCAGCGTATATCCAAGAGACCCAGTACTTC. Protein product: CASSEAAYIQETQYF.

This chain joins TRBV2 and TRBJ1-5, with TRBD1 as a possible D gene (5 bases). CDR3 length: 14 amino acids. V shed 8 bases and J shed 1 base, with 12 bases lying between them. Germline V lookup: CDR1 SNHLY, CDR2 FYNNEI. For the CDR3, the DNA is TGTGCCAGCGGACAAGACCGGAGCAATCAGCCCCAGCATTTT. Its protein is CASGQDRSNQPQHF. Complete variable domain (other parts from reference TRBV2 and TRBJ1-5): EPEVTQTPSHQVTQMGQEVILRCVPISNHLYFYWYRQILGQKVEFLVSFYNNEISEKSEIFDDQFSVERPDGSNFTLKIRSTKLEDSAMYFCASGQDRSNQPQHFGDGTRLSIL.

This chain links TRBV28 with TRBJ2-7, with 7 bases that match TRBD2. The CDR3 is made up of 13 amino acids. V shed 6 bases, J shed 3 bases, and the junction held 5 bases outside the gene matches. The germline gives CDR1 MDHEN, CDR2 SYDVKM. The CDR3 is CASSSGTIYEQYF. As DNA, the CDR3 is TGTGCCAGCAGCTCCGGGACTATCTACGAGCAGTACTTC.

The chain has TRBV6-5 and TRBJ1-2, with a tentative D call TRBD1 (5 bases). The CDR3 has 13 residues. The germline gives CDR1 MNHEY, CDR2 SVGAGI. V dropped 0 bases and J dropped 9 bases, with 11 bases sitting between them. CDR3 amino acids: CASSYSRGGSYTF. The CDR3 coding sequence is TGTGCCAGCAGTTACTCGAGGGGAGGTAGCTACACCTTC.

V and J are TRBV29-1 and TRBJ2-7; D might be TRBD1 (7 bases). This CDR3 is built from 15 residues. The V gene lost 4 bases and the J gene lost 0 bases, with 16 bases spanning the gap. From germline, CDR1 is SQVTM and CDR2 ANQGSEA. CDR3 nucleotides: TGCAGCGTTGGTGGGCGGGACAGTCTCTCCTACGAGCAGTACTTC. Translating gives CSVGGRDSLSYEQYF.

The genes are TRBV9 and TRBJ2-1; TRBD2 aligns across 8 bases. With V trimmed by 4 bases and J by 12 bases, 21 bases remained unmatched. Germline lookup yields CDR1 SGDLS and CDR2 YYNGEE. The CDR3 runs 17 residues. CDR3 protein: CASSPLGNQRERGVQFF. CDR3 DNA: TGTGCCAGCAGCCCCCTAGGAAACCAGCGGGAGAGGGGGGTGCAGTTCTTC.

J is TRBJ1-5 and V is TRBV19, with 7 bases matching TRBD1. Germline CDR1 LNHDA, CDR2 SQIVND (reference sequence). The length of the CDR3 is 14 residues. V was clipped by 3 bases and J by 6 bases; unmatched bases: 5. The CDR3 DNA is TGTGCCAGTAGTATTCTGGCAGGGGGTCAGCCCCAGCATTTT. The encoded protein is CASSILAGGQPQHF. Filled out from reference TRBV19 and TRBJ1-5, the complete variable domain reads DGGITQSPKYLFRKEGQNVTLSCEQNLNHDAMYWYRQDPGQGLRLIYYSQIVNDFQKGDIAEGYSVSREKKESFPLTVTSAQKNPTAFYLCASSILAGGQPQHFGDGTRLSIL.

This clone is a singleton in its sample. The chain links TRBV6-2 or TRBV6-3 to TRBJ2-3, with 7 nucleotides matching TRBD2. The germline V gene encodes CDR1 MNHEY and CDR2 SVGEGT. CDR3 length: 17 residues. The V segment lost 2 bases and the J segment 4 bases; nucleotides outside the gene matches: 12. CDR3 sequence (DNA): TGTGCCAGCAGTTACCGACCCCCGGGACTACGACCAGATACGCAGTATTTT. Protein: CASSYRPPGLRPDTQYF.

The V call is TRBV11-2, the J call TRBJ1-2; 9 nucleotides match TRBD1. CDR1 and CDR2 from the germline V gene are SGHAT and FQNNGV. CDR3 length: 15 amino acids. V shed 4 bases and J 3 bases; nucleotides not matched to a gene: 6. The CDR3 here is CASSYHRGPDYGYTF. DNA of the CDR3: TGTGCCAGCAGCTACCACAGGGGGCCGGACTATGGCTACACCTTC. Based on the CDR3 plus reference TRBV11-2 and TRBJ1-2, the full variable domain is EAGVAQSPRYKIIEKRQSVAFWCNPISGHATLYWYQQILGQGPKLLIQFQNNGVVDDSQLPKDRFSAERLKGVDSTLKIQPAKLEDSAVYLCASSYHRGPDYGYTFGSGTRLTVV.

This chain joins TRBV3-1 (or the pseudogene TRBV3-2) and TRBJ1-3, with 7 bases that match TRBD1. Germline values: CDR1 LGHDT, CDR2 YNNKEL (reference sequence). V was pared by 3 bases and J by 1 base, with 6 bases of the junction left unmatched. The CDR3 loop spans 16 amino acids. Here the CDR3 reads CASSQGTVTSGNTIYF. CDR3 in DNA: TGTGCCAGCAGCCAGGGGACAGTTACATCTGGAAACACCATATATTTT.

The chain has TRBV5-5 and TRBJ2-5; D gene uncertain. The CDR3 has 13 amino acids. V was cut by 9 bases and J by 3 bases, with 15 bases left in between. Germline-derived CDR1 and CDR2 are SGHKS and YYEKEE (reference sequence). Here the CDR3 reads CATSWASEETQYF. The CDR3 DNA sequence: TGTGCCACCAGTTGGGCGTCTGAAGAGACCCAGTACTTC.

This chain uses TRBV30 with TRBJ1-5, with D unresolved. The V and J ends lost 1 base and 0 bases respectively, with 4 bases between them. The V gene's germline CDR1 is GTSNPN and CDR2 SVGIG (reference sequence). The CDR3 is 13 residues long. The CDR3 reads CAWSGNSNQPQHF. The CDR3 nucleotides are TGTGCCTGGAGTGGAAATAGCAATCAGCCCCAGCATTTT.

This clone was seen just once. This sequence joins TRBV18 and TRBJ1-3, with TRBD1 matching 8 bases. The germline CDR1 and CDR2 sequences are KGHSH and LQKENI. The CDR3 is made up of 15 amino acids. Unmatched junction bases numbered 3, after V lost 3 bases and J lost 2 bases. The CDR3 bases are TGTGCCAGCTCACCTGGGACAGGTCCTGGAAACACCATATATTTT. Amino acid sequence: CASSPGTGPGNTIYF.

The V and J genes are TRBV28 and TRBJ1-1; maybe TRBD1 (5 bases). The V gene's germline CDR1 is MDHEN and CDR2 SYDVKM. V was shortened by 2 bases and J by 0 bases, with 16 bases between the two germline ends. This CDR3 spans 17 amino acids. The CDR3 is CASSLRRGRGMNTEAFF. The CDR3 coding sequence is TGTGCCAGCAGTTTAAGGAGGGGACGGGGTATGAACACTGAAGCTTTCTTT.

This chain uses TRBV4-1 with TRBJ2-5; 12 bases match TRBD2. V shed 4 bases and J 5 bases; nucleotides not matched to a gene: 5. This CDR3 is 15 amino acids long. Germline loops: CDR1 MGHRA, CDR2 YSYEKL. The DNA of the CDR3 is TGCGCCAGCAGCCCTAGCGGGAGGGCGTGGGAGACCCAGTACTTC. This codes for CASSPSGRAWETQYF.

The chain recombines TRBV14 with TRBJ2-1; D call uncertain. The CDR3 has 13 residues. Germline CDR1 is SGHDN and CDR2 is FVKESK. The ends were cut back, 0 bases at V and 9 bases at J, with 9 bases in the middle. This chain's CDR3 is CASSQDFDFEQFF. The CDR3 region has the DNA TGTGCCAGCAGCCAAGATTTCGACTTTGAGCAGTTCTTC.

This sequence joins TRBV14 and TRBJ2-1; 8 bases fit TRBD1. The CDR3 length is 13 residues. The germline CDR1 and CDR2 sequences are SGHDN and FVKESK. The junction had 6 bases not matched to a gene; V was cut back by 5 bases and J by 9 bases. The CDR3 DNA is TGTGCCAGCAGCAAGACCGGGACAGGTGAGCAGTTCTTC. Protein sequence: CASSKTGTGEQFF.

The gene calls are TRBV5-1 and TRBJ1-1; no firm D call. Germline CDR1 is SGHRS and CDR2 is YFSETQ. Trimming left V 0 bases short and J 5 bases short, with 8 bases between. The CDR3 extends over 13 amino acids. The CDR3 DNA sequence: TGCGCCAGCAGCTTGGAGTTCAGGACTGAAGCTTTCTTT. It encodes CASSLEFRTEAFF.

The rearrangement links TRBV10-3 to TRBJ1-1, with TRBD1 identical over 9 bases. The CDR3 contains 12 residues. CDR1 and CDR2 (germline): ENHRY, SYGVKD. The trim removed 7 bases at V and 8 bases at J, leaving 5 bases unmatched. The CDR3 coding sequence is TGTGCCATCAACTCGGGACAGGGAGAAGCTTTCTTT. It yields the protein CAINSGQGEAFF.

The rearrangement links TRBV19 to TRBJ1-5; possible D gene TRBD1, 6 bases. Germline assignment: CDR1 LNHDA and CDR2 SQIVND (reference sequence). Trimming shortened V by 11 bases and J by 3 bases, and 23 bases separated the two germline ends. The CDR3 loop spans 16 amino acids. The CDR3 reads CAQMPSPGALNQPQHF. The DNA for the CDR3 is TGTGCCCAAATGCCTTCACCAGGGGCCCTCAATCAGCCCCAGCATTTT.

This clone came up a few times. J is TRBJ2-1 and V is TRBV30; D remains unclear. V gave up 5 bases and J gave up 4 bases, with 6 bases separating them. This CDR3 region has 11 residues. CDR1 is GTSNPN and CDR2 is SVGIG in the germline V gene (reference sequence). The CDR3 region has the DNA TGTGCCTGGGATTTTTACAATGAGCAGTTCTTC. Translated, it gives CAWDFYNEQFF.

The chain links TRBV18 to TRBJ1-2; possible D gene TRBD1, 6 bases. This CDR3 spans 13 amino acids. Trimming pared 3 bases from V and 1 base from J, leaving 6 bases between. Germline CDR1 and CDR2: KGHSH and LQKENI. The chain's CDR3 is CASSPDSNYGYTF. The CDR3 DNA reads TGTGCCAGCTCACCGGACAGTAACTATGGCTACACCTTC.

This clone was seen more than once but under ten times. The same CDR3 arises from other DNA sequences in this sample as well. CDR3 DNA: TGTGCCACCAGTGATGTAGGTCAGCCCCAGCATTTT. Protein sequence: CATSDVGQPQHF. The chain recombines TRBV24-1 with TRBJ1-5; no clear D gene. Germline CDR1 reads KGHDR; CDR2 reads SFDVKD. The CDR3 contains 12 residues. The germline V and J ends were trimmed by 3 bases and 6 bases, with 5 bases remaining between them.

For the CDR3, the DNA is TGTGCCAGCAGTTTCTTTCGGTTCGTAGATCGTCTCGTCACAGATACGCAGTATTTT. This sequence encodes CASSFFRFVDRLVTDTQYF. The J gene is TRBJ2-3, the V gene TRBV28; D ambiguous. CDR3 size: 19 residues. Germline V gene lookup returns CDR1 MDHEN and CDR2 SYDVKM. V was shortened by 3 bases and J by 2 bases, with 24 bases between the two germline ends. Together with reference TRBV28 and TRBJ2-3, the CDR3 gives the full variable domain: DVKVTQSSRYLVKRTGEKVFLECVQDMDHENMFWYRQDPGLGLRLIYFSYDVKMKEKGDIPEGYSVSREKKERFSLILESASTNQTSMYLCASSFFRFVDRLVTDTQYFGPGTRLTVL.

This clone was detected only once. The genes are TRBV7-8 and TRBJ1-1; TRBD1 is a possible D gene (5 bases). Trimming removed 4 bases from V and 5 bases from J, with 14 bases in between. CDR1 and CDR2 (germline): SGHVS, FQNEAQ. The CDR3 spans 14 residues. The CDR3 reads CASSYSPGETEAFF. The CDR3 coding sequence is TGTGCCAGCAGCTACAGCCCGGGGGAAACTGAAGCTTTCTTT.